This TCR beta chain appears in the sequencing data of a study of long-term antiretroviral therapy in people with HIV (dated 2022 in TCRdb). Notes on the research overall: The earliest samples were collected roughly a decade before the 2015 WHO recommendation for immediate ART, at a time when ART was usually postponed until CD4 counts fell. A retrospective serial study tested whether ART initiation and durable HIV suppression were associated with changes in peripheral blood TRB repertoire composition and diversity. From a few dozen adults with confirmed HIV infection, the cohort provided under 200 cryopreserved PBMC samples, gathered serially across a mean of about six years (range 1-12). About a third of the roughly 30 participants with HIV were female. No cross-contamination during QIAcube processing turned up in test extractions that ran a monoclonal T-cell line alongside 30 or so polyclonal samples.

Participants were included only if at least one PBMC sample before ART initiation and at least two post-ART samples were available. Every participant with HIV received treatment in the United States of America. Before DNA extraction, cryopreserved samples containing about 0.9-11 million PBMC were thawed and washed. At the time of the earliest PBMC sample, participants with HIV were aged between about 23 and 54 years. PBMC samples from each participant spanned 1-4 timepoints before ART initiation and 2-8 timepoints after ART initiation, with a median of 7 samples. For every participant, serial HIV viral load, CD4+ T-cell count, ART history and demographic data were obtained. Using a Qiagen kit on a QIAcube, genomic DNA was extracted from unsorted PBMC, with samples processed in batches of 12. The immunoSEQ hsTCRB v3.0 assay was used at survey level resolution for TRB variable region sequencing. A depth of 40,000-50,000 T-cell genomes per sample was targeted for TRB sequencing. TRB libraries were pooled and sequenced on an Illumina MiSeq using a v3 150-cycle kit. For the original study's pipeline: Analysis of repertoires was carried out in R inside a reproducible Nextflow workflow spanning QC, data transformation and analysis. LymphoSeq2, an R package for AIRR-Seq data exploration, was used to implement custom analyses. A handful of samples that produced fewer than 5000 total TRB sequences were removed, so approximately 190 HIV repertoires were analyzed. Of the 188 retained HIV repertoires, approximately 60 were collected before and 120 to 130 after ART initiation. Each repertoire was downsampled to 5000 TRB nucleotide sequences, and summary statistics were averaged across 100 downsampling iterations. Only TRB sequences with CDR3 regions of at least seven amino acids were retained for analysis. A Shannon entropy-derived clonality score and the Gini coefficient were used to measure diversity. In the repertoire networks, any two of the top 5000 CDR3 amino acid sequences were linked whenever the two sequences differed by an edit distance of one. Antigen specificity groups and MHC restriction were predicted for TRB CDR3 amino acid sequences with GLIPH2. To flag known CMV, EBV, HIV or tissue antigen associations, CDR3 amino acid sequences were matched against VDJdb and McPAS-TCR. Pre-ART, post-ART and control groups were compared with Wilcoxon signed-rank tests and Holm-Bonferroni correction. In TCRdb, the immuneACCESS table is reduced to in-frame sequences with V and J assigned. These tables do not hold every clone; where another copy was compared, an unresolved V gene accounts for under half, and the others remain unexplained. From that table come the V and J calls and clone size; the DNA was used to work out D and trimming. In this sample the table shows tens of thousands of clones, 80% of which occur a single time. The top ten hold about 5.8% of the sample.

General conclusions and limits of the study: Starting ART was linked to a significant rise in TRB diversity, yet even after long-term ART the diversity remained significantly lower than in transplant donor controls. At every time point, the repertoire was dominated by expanded TRB clones first identified before ART initiation, although this dominance fluctuated and, in many PLHIV, declined after ART. Because pre-ART samples had limited cell numbers, profiling was done on unsorted PBMC rather than on sorted CD4+ and CD8+ T cells. Since PBMC availability was limited, sequencing covered only the TCR beta chain, with no alpha chain pairing. CDR3 length ranges in HIV repertoires were narrower than in controls, and network structure suggested an antigen-experienced repertoire with only a slight naive shift after ART. The samples span the years 2004 to 2017, and the ART regimens used at that time may not be as effective as current regimens. No data were available on ART adherence, viral resistance or therapy changes, limiting inferences about post-ART repertoire changes.

Note on this clone: It lacks a known antigen. No base quality values were provided; no much bigger clone lies one nucleotide off.

CDR1 MNHEY and CDR2 SMNVEV are derived from the germline V gene (reference sequence). The CDR3 holds 15 amino acids from the cysteine to the phenylalanine. Just the 45-base CDR3 DNA is kept, in frame starting at base 1. At the junction V is shortened by 6 bases and J by 2 bases, with 16 bases in between. Sample: unsorted PBMCs, taken 3.4 years after starting antiretroviral therapy. The chain is encoded by TRBV27 joined to TRBJ1-2; perhaps TRBD1 is the D gene, with 5 bases matching. The receptor's source is a man aged 25 to 45 with HIV. The DNA sequence reads TGTGCCAGCAGGCCTGGGACCCTAGGGAACTATGGCTACACCTTC. Protein translation: CASRPGTLGNYGYTF.